These 30 T cell receptor beta chains share one sample of origin, sequenced in a study of PD-1 blockade in classical Hodgkin lymphoma. Produced via immunoSEQ multiplex PCR; TCRdb's table is partial and in-frame only. The data contain 21,000 or so clones, around 70% of them seen just once; the ten biggest clones take up about 21%. Each and every patient relapsed after autologous stem cell transplantation, and patients got differing brentuximab vedotin exposure. The source material was peripheral blood mononuclear cells (PBMCs), sampled at baseline. These receptors were taken from a human donor with classical Hodgkin lymphoma.

V and J are TRBV11-2 and TRBJ2-1, with a weak D call TRBD1 (5 bases). The length of the CDR3 is 12 residues. The V end lost 4 bases, the J end lost 7 bases, and 8 bases lay between the germline ends. From germline, CDR1 is SGHAT and CDR2 FQNNGV. CDR3 residues: CASSWGLNEQFF. The CDR3, as DNA: TGTGCCAGCAGCTGGGGCCTAAATGAGCAGTTCTTC. Complete variable domain (other parts from reference TRBV11-2 and TRBJ2-1): EAGVAQSPRYKIIEKRQSVAFWCNPISGHATLYWYQQILGQGPKLLIQFQNNGVVDDSQLPKDRFSAERLKGVDSTLKIQPAKLEDSAVYLCASSWGLNEQFFGPGTRLTVL.

The CDR3 loop reads CSARDSPGQFF. For the CDR3, the DNA is TGCAGTGCTAGGGACAGTCCTGGTCAGTTCTTC. This chain joins TRBV20-1 and TRBJ2-1, with D possibly TRBD1 on 6 matching bases. The CDR3 is made up of 11 amino acids. V gave up 3 bases and J gave up 13 bases, with 13 bases separating them. The germline CDR1 and CDR2 sequences are DFQATT and SNEGSKA (reference sequence).

The chain combines TRBV29-1 with TRBJ1-5, with 7 bases aligning to TRBD1. Germline CDR1 reads SQVTM; CDR2 reads ANQGSEA. The CDR3 runs to 12 residues. After removal of 4 bases from V and 6 bases from J, the junction contained 3 bases not matched to a gene. CDR3 residues: CSVGGGGQPQHF. Written as DNA, the CDR3 is TGCAGCGTTGGAGGGGGCGGTCAGCCCCAGCATTTT.

This clone was counted a few times. This chain connects TRBV28 to TRBJ2-2; D call uncertain. The germline CDR1 and CDR2 sequences are MDHEN and SYDVKM. Trimming took 7 bases from V and 7 from J, leaving 10 bases between them. CDR3 length: 12 residues. The CDR3 DNA reads as TGTGCCAGCAACCGAGGCGGCGGGGAGCTGTTTTTT. Protein: CASNRGGGELFF.

This rearrangement joins TRBV15 to TRBJ1-4; D might be TRBD1 (5 bases). The V gene lost 3 bases and the J gene lost 8 bases, with 16 bases spanning the gap. The CDR3 spans 15 residues. Looked up from germline, CDR1 is LNHNV and CDR2 is YYDKDF (reference sequence). DNA of the CDR3: TGTGCCACCAGCAGGATGGGGGGGGTAAGAGAAAAACTGTTTTTT. It yields the protein CATSRMGGVREKLFF.

V and J are TRBV28 and TRBJ2-3; 10 bases align to TRBD1. Per germline, CDR1 MDHEN and CDR2 SYDVKM. CDR3 size: 19 residues. The ends lost 6 bases at V and 5 bases at J; junction bases unmatched: 20. CDR3 residues: CASSNLSPAGTGAGDTQYF. In nucleotides, the CDR3 is TGTGCCAGCAGCAACCTTTCACCCGCCGGGACAGGGGCGGGAGATACGCAGTATTTT.

This clone was seen once. The chain's CDR3 is CASSLGQGRTNTEAFF. CDR3 coding DNA: TGCGCCAGCAGCCTCGGACAGGGCCGGACGAACACTGAAGCTTTCTTT. V gene TRBV4-1 combines with J gene TRBJ1-1, with 8 bases fitting TRBD1. Germline values: CDR1 MGHRA, CDR2 YSYEKL. The CDR3 covers 16 residues. After removal of 4 bases from V and 1 base from J, the junction contained 8 bases not matched to a gene.

This sequence joins TRBV29-1 and TRBJ2-2, with 7 bases fitting TRBD2. Per germline, CDR1 SQVTM and CDR2 ANQGSEA. The CDR3 runs to 16 residues. The V segment lost 7 bases and the J segment 5 bases; nucleotides outside the gene matches: 16. CDR3 bases: TGCAGCGCTCCCGACCCGGGGAGGGAAGTTACCGGGGAGCTGTTTTTT. Translating gives CSAPDPGREVTGELFF.

The chain is built from TRBV7-2 and TRBJ2-3; 8 bases map to TRBD2. CDR3 size: 16 residues. After removal of 1 base from V and 1 base from J, the junction contained 4 bases not matched to a gene. CDR1 and CDR2 from the germline V gene are SGHTA and FQGNSA. Here the CDR3 DNA reads TGTGCCAGCAGCTTAGTCTTTAGCGGGGGCACAGATACGCAGTATTTT. Its translation is CASSLVFSGGTDTQYF.

This clone was counted a single time. CDR3 sequence reads: CASSVLEHNEQFF. CDR3 DNA: TGTGCCAGCAGCGTACTCGAACACAATGAGCAGTTCTTC. V usage is TRBV9 and J usage is TRBJ2-1; D remains unclear. There are 13 residues in the CDR3. Germline V gene lookup returns CDR1 SGDLS and CDR2 YYNGEE. V was clipped by 1 base and J by 5 bases, with 7 bases between them.

The V call is TRBV11-3, the J call TRBJ2-7, with 10 nucleotides matching TRBD1. Germline lookup yields CDR1 SGHNT and CDR2 YENEEA. This CDR3 region has 12 residues. V lost 5 bases to trimming and J lost 6 bases; unmatched junction nucleotides: 1. The CDR3 loop is CASSRDRGEQYF. The CDR3 nucleotides are TGTGCCAGCAGCCGGGACAGGGGCGAGCAGTACTTC.

This chain uses TRBV7-2 with TRBJ1-1; 8 bases match TRBD1. The CDR3 loop spans 16 amino acids. J was trimmed by 1 base and V by 0 bases; bases with no gene match: 4. The V gene's germline CDR1 is SGHTA and CDR2 FQGNSA. This CDR3 reads CASSLAPGGTNTEAFF. The CDR3 DNA sequence: TGTGCCAGCAGCTTAGCCCCAGGGGGCACGAACACTGAAGCTTTCTTT.

The chain uses TRBV2 and TRBJ2-5; perhaps TRBD2 as D (6 bases). The CDR3 consists of 16 residues. Germline values: CDR1 SNHLY, CDR2 FYNNEI. Trimming removed 6 bases at V and 4 bases at J, with 21 bases between. CDR3: CASSPAGPGGLETQYF. CDR3 coding DNA: TGTGCCAGCAGCCCGGCTGGCCCCGGGGGTTTAGAGACCCAGTACTTC. Using reference TRBV2 and TRBJ2-5 for the parts outside the CDR3, the full variable domain is EPEVTQTPSHQVTQMGQEVILRCVPISNHLYFYWYRQILGQKVEFLVSFYNNEISEKSEIFDDQFSVERPDGSNFTLKIRSTKLEDSAMYFCASSPAGPGGLETQYFGPGTRLLVL.

The sample holds a few counts of this clone. The V call is TRBV4-3, the J call TRBJ1-4; weak D call: TRBD1 (6 bases). Trimming stripped 1 base from V and 3 bases from J, with 12 bases between. Germline lookup yields CDR1 LGHNA and CDR2 YSLEER. The CDR3 covers 16 residues. The CDR3 sequence: CASSQVAGHPNEKLFF. Written as DNA, the CDR3 is TGCGCCAGCAGCCAAGTTGCGGGACACCCTAATGAAAAACTGTTTTTT.

V usage is TRBV18 and J usage is TRBJ1-1; D gene unclear. V was pared by 9 bases and J by 0 bases, with 14 bases between. Germline V CDR1 and CDR2: KGHSH, LQKENI. The CDR3 runs to 14 residues. This CDR3 reads CASTAGRMNTEAFF. In DNA, the CDR3 is TGTGCCAGTACCGCGGGTAGAATGAACACTGAAGCTTTCTTT.

This clone was counted between two and nine times. The chain joins TRBV6-6 to TRBJ1-5, with D unclear. Germline V lookup: CDR1 MNHNY, CDR2 SVGAGI (reference sequence). CDR3 size: 13 residues. V was shortened by 6 bases and J by 10 bases, with 16 bases between the two germline ends. CDR3 in amino acids: CASSQRGSDPQHF. For the CDR3, the DNA is TGTGCCAGCAGCCAGCGGGGAAGCGACCCCCAGCATTTT.

V usage is TRBV12-5 and J usage is TRBJ1-1, with D hard to call. V was trimmed by 8 bases and J by 0 bases, leaving 19 bases between them. Germline V gene lookup returns CDR1 LGHNT and CDR2 FRNRAP. CDR3 size: 16 residues. In DNA form, the CDR3 reads TGTGCTAGTAGGTTTTCAGCCCCGCCTATGAACACTGAAGCTTTCTTT. Residues: CASRFSAPPMNTEAFF.

This chain links TRBV18 with TRBJ1-5; TRBD1 is a possible D gene (5 bases). V shed 4 bases and J shed 4 bases, with 11 bases lying between them. The CDR3 length is 14 residues. The germline V gene encodes CDR1 KGHSH and CDR2 LQKENI. The CDR3 bases are TGTGCCAGCTCACGGGACCTAACAAATCAGCCCCAGCATTTT. Protein: CASSRDLTNQPQHF.

This chain uses TRBV6-4 with TRBJ2-1, with D unclear. Germline CDR1 and CDR2: MRHNA and SNTAGT. The CDR3 runs to 13 residues. V lost 0 bases, J lost 9 bases, and 9 bases lay in between. The CDR3, as DNA: TGTGCCAGCAGTGACTCGCCGGAATCTGAGCAGTTCTTC. Residues: CASSDSPESEQFF.

This sequence joins TRBV28 and TRBJ2-3; TRBD1 aligns across 8 bases. CDR1 is MDHEN, CDR2 SYDVKM, per germline. The CDR3 contains 15 residues. After removal of 6 bases from V and 2 bases from J, the junction contained 7 bases not matched to a gene. The CDR3 DNA is TGTGCCAGCAGGCCTACAGGGGGATTCACAGATACGCAGTATTTT. Its translation is CASRPTGGFTDTQYF. Drawing the rest from reference TRBV28 and TRBJ2-3, the complete variable domain is DVKVTQSSRYLVKRTGEKVFLECVQDMDHENMFWYRQDPGLGLRLIYFSYDVKMKEKGDIPEGYSVSREKKERFSLILESASTNQTSMYLCASRPTGGFTDTQYFGPGTRLTVL.

The chain uses TRBV11-3 and TRBJ2-5; D gene ambiguous. V was cut by 5 bases and J by 3 bases, with 19 bases left in between. In germline, CDR1 is SGHNT, CDR2 YENEEA. The CDR3 contains 16 residues. CDR3 bases: TGTGCCAGCAGCGACTCCGCGGCCATCGCCGAAGAGACCCAGTACTTC. This gives the protein CASSDSAAIAEETQYF.

The rearrangement links TRBV7-9 to TRBJ2-1; TRBD1 matches at 9 bases. CDR1 and CDR2 from the germline V gene are SEHNR and FQNEAQ (reference sequence). The trim removed 6 bases at V and 1 base at J, leaving 7 bases unmatched. The CDR3 is made up of 16 amino acids. The CDR3 sequence is CASSITGTGSYNEQFF. The CDR3 DNA is TGTGCCAGCAGTATCACCGGGACAGGGTCCTACAATGAGCAGTTCTTC.

This clone was recorded once. The chain carries TRBV30 and TRBJ2-5, with TRBD2 as a possible D gene (5 bases). Trimming shortened V by 3 bases and J by 5 bases, and 13 bases separated the two germline ends. In germline, CDR1 is GTSNPN, CDR2 SVGIG (reference sequence). This CDR3 is 13 amino acids long. CDR3 DNA sequence: TGTGCCTGGAGAACTAGGATGAGGGAGACCCAGTACTTC. This gives the protein CAWRTRMRETQYF. The full variable domain, with the rest looked up from reference TRBV30 and TRBJ2-5, is SQTIHQWPATLVQPVGSPLSLECTVEGTSNPNLYWYRQAAGRGLQLLFYSVGIGQISSEVPQNLSASRPQDRQFILSSKKLLLSDSGFYLCAWRTRMRETQYFGPGTRLLVL.

The table lists this clone with a few counts. The chain employs TRBV5-4 and TRBJ2-1, with 8 positions matching TRBD1. Unmatched junction bases numbered 5, after V lost 4 bases and J lost 8 bases. This CDR3 region has 13 residues. Per the germline V gene, CDR1 is SGHNT and CDR2 is YYREEE (reference sequence). This CDR3 reads CASSGADRDEQFF. DNA for the CDR3: TGTGCCAGCAGCGGAGCGGACAGGGATGAGCAGTTCTTC.

The gene calls are TRBV7-2 and TRBJ1-1; D might be TRBD1 (6 bases). Trimming removed 3 bases at V and 0 bases at J, with 14 bases between. Germline lookup yields CDR1 SGHTA and CDR2 FQGNSA. The CDR3 is 16 residues long. CDR3 protein: CASSFTGLKVNTEAFF. CDR3 nucleotides: TGTGCCAGCAGCTTTACAGGGTTAAAGGTGAACACTGAAGCTTTCTTT.

The J gene is TRBJ1-2, the V gene TRBV2; 11 bases agree with TRBD1. From germline, CDR1 is SNHLY and CDR2 FYNNEI. With V trimmed by 8 bases and J by 7 bases, 3 bases remained unmatched. The CDR3 loop spans 12 amino acids. CDR3 nucleotide sequence: TGTGCCAGCTGGGGGACAGGGGGTGGCTACACCTTC. The encoded protein is CASWGTGGGYTF. Variable domain in full (rest from reference TRBV2 and TRBJ1-2): EPEVTQTPSHQVTQMGQEVILRCVPISNHLYFYWYRQILGQKVEFLVSFYNNEISEKSEIFDDQFSVERPDGSNFTLKIRSTKLEDSAMYFCASWGTGGGYTFGSGTRLTVV.

On this clone itself: Other DNA sequences in this sample translate to the same CDR3. The chain links TRBV5-1 to TRBJ2-7; unclear D gene. The CDR3 runs 15 residues. The germline V gene has CDR1 SGHRS and CDR2 YFSETQ. V lost 0 bases to trimming and J lost 0 bases, with 10 bases between them. CDR3 residues: CASSLEPGFSYEQYF. CDR3 DNA: TGCGCCAGCAGCTTGGAACCAGGATTCTCCTACGAGCAGTACTTC.

The rearrangement uses TRBV7-6 and TRBJ2-2; the match to TRBD1 covers 8 bases. Germline trimming cut 1 base from V and 4 bases from J; bases unmatched to any gene: 5. This CDR3 has 16 residues. Looked up from germline, CDR1 is SGHVS and CDR2 is FNYEAQ. CDR3 nucleotides: TGTGCCAGCAGCTTAGTGGACAGGGCCGGCACCGGGGAGCTGTTTTTT. Translated, it gives CASSLVDRAGTGELFF.

The chain is built from TRBV27 and TRBJ1-1; no clear D. Germline V gene data show CDR1 as MNHEY and CDR2 as SMNVEV (reference sequence). The CDR3 is 15 residues long. V was cut by 0 bases and J by 0 bases, with 8 bases left in between. CDR3 sequence: CASSLSPALNTEAFF. The CDR3 nucleotides read TGTGCCAGCAGTTTATCGCCAGCCTTGAACACTGAAGCTTTCTTT.

The gene calls are TRBV11-2 and TRBJ2-1, with 15 bases lining up with TRBD2. This CDR3 region has 18 residues. CDR1 is SGHAT, CDR2 FQNNGV, per germline. The ends lost 3 bases at V and 12 bases at J; junction bases unmatched: 15. For the CDR3, the DNA is TGTGCCAGCAGCTTCGGACTAGCGGGGGGGAAATCAACAATGAGGCAGTTCTTC. The encoded protein is CASSFGLAGGKSTMRQFF.